This is a list of T cell receptor beta chains from one sample in a study of T-cell reconstitution after alpha-beta-depleted transplantation in children. A single record per CDR3 protein comes from TCRdb applying MiXCR to the PCR reads. The table lists 70,000 to 100,000 distinct CDR3 sequences, 12% of them singletons, with roughly 13% in the top ten. The sequencing used PBMCs from the stem cell graft donor, collected from the stem cell graft. These receptor sequences come from a human donor who donated a stem cell graft to a child with inherited bone marrow failure. The CDR3 runs from the conserved cysteine through the conserved F or W. D genes are given only for firm matches. Expanded clones get a size class; other rows say once, few or many, or leave the size out.

clone_size: many; v_call: TRBV12-3/TRBV12-4; d_call: TRBD2; j_call: TRBJ2-1; cdr3_nt: TGTGCCAGCAGTTTTAGGGGACTAGCGGGAACGGAGGAGCAGTTCTTC; cdr3_aa: CASSFRGLAGTEEQFF
clone_size: many; v_call: TRBV18; d_call: -; j_call: TRBJ1-4; cdr3_nt: TGTGCCAGCTCACCAGGGATGGGTGAAAAACTGTTTTTT; cdr3_aa: CASSPGMGEKLFF
clone_size: many; v_call: TRBV11-2; d_call: TRBD1; j_call: TRBJ1-3; cdr3_nt: TGTGCCAGCAGCCCCGACAGGGGGTTTGGAAACACCATATATTTT; cdr3_aa: CASSPDRGFGNTIYF
clone_size: many; v_call: TRBV25-1; d_call: TRBD1; j_call: TRBJ2-7; cdr3_nt: TGTGCCAGCAGTGACGGGGACAGCTCCTACGAGCAGTACTTC; cdr3_aa: CASSDGDSSYEQYF
clone_size: few; v_call: TRBV20-1; d_call: -; j_call: TRBJ1-1; cdr3_nt: TGCAGTGCTAGCTGGGCAGCCGAACGGAACACTGAAGCTTTCTTT; cdr3_aa: CSASWAAERNTEAFF
clone_size: many; v_call: TRBV20-1; d_call: -; j_call: TRBJ2-7; cdr3_nt: TGCAGTGCTAGCCGGGGGGCCGGGGACGAGCAGTACTTC; cdr3_aa: CSASRGAGDEQYF
clone_size: -; v_call: TRBV29-1; d_call: -; j_call: TRBJ2-4; cdr3_nt: TGCAGCGTGGCCGTGATAGCCAAAAACATTCAGTACTTC; cdr3_aa: CSVAVIAKNIQYF
clone_size: many; v_call: TRBV15; d_call: -; j_call: TRBJ2-1; cdr3_nt: TGTGCCACCAGCAGAGATTCCGCGGGAAACTCCTACAATGAGCAGTTCTTC; cdr3_aa: CATSRDSAGNSYNEQFF
clone_size: few; v_call: TRBV5-5; d_call: -; j_call: TRBJ2-7; cdr3_nt: TGTGCCAGCAGCATGGGGGCCTACGAGCAGTACTTC; cdr3_aa: CASSMGAYEQYF
clone_size: -; v_call: TRBV5-1; d_call: TRBD2; j_call: TRBJ2-1; cdr3_nt: TGCGCCAGCAGCATGGGGACTAGCGGGAGCGATGAGCAGTTCTTC; cdr3_aa: CASSMGTSGSDEQFF
clone_size: -; v_call: TRBV7-9; d_call: -; j_call: TRBJ1-5; cdr3_nt: TGTGCCAGCAGTTTCACCAATCAGCCCCAGCATTTT; cdr3_aa: CASSFTNQPQHF
clone_size: -; v_call: TRBV12-3/TRBV12-4; d_call: -; j_call: TRBJ1-1; cdr3_nt: TGTGCCAGCAGTTCCCAGGGCGGCACTGAAGCTTTCTTT; cdr3_aa: CASSSQGGTEAFF
clone_size: many; v_call: TRBV20-1; d_call: TRBD1; j_call: TRBJ1-5; cdr3_nt: TGCAGTGTAGTCCGGGACAGTCTCAATCAGCCCCAGCATTTT; cdr3_aa: CSVVRDSLNQPQHF
clone_size: -; v_call: TRBV12-3/TRBV12-4; d_call: TRBD1; j_call: TRBJ2-7; cdr3_nt: TGTGCCAGCAGTCCGTGGGACAGGGCAGGCGAGCAGTACTTC; cdr3_aa: CASSPWDRAGEQYF
clone_size: -; v_call: TRBV20-1; d_call: TRBD2; j_call: TRBJ2-1; cdr3_nt: TGCAGGGCTAGGGCACCGGGCCTAGCGGGAGGGCCGGACTACAATGAGCAGTTCTTC; cdr3_aa: CRARAPGLAGGPDYNEQFF
clone_size: many; v_call: TRBV4-3; d_call: TRBD2; j_call: TRBJ2-2; cdr3_nt: TGCGCCAGCAGTCGGGCGGGGGGCGACACCGGGGAGCTGTTTTTT; cdr3_aa: CASSRAGGDTGELFF
clone_size: many; v_call: TRBV7-2; d_call: -; j_call: TRBJ2-7; cdr3_nt: TGTGCCAGCAGCACCCCCGGCGCGGGGCTGGGCGAGCAGTACTTC; cdr3_aa: CASSTPGAGLGEQYF
clone_size: many; v_call: TRBV10-3; d_call: -; j_call: TRBJ1-6; cdr3_nt: TGTGCCATCAGTGAGGGAATCAATTCACCCCTCCACTTT; cdr3_aa: CAISEGINSPLHF
clone_size: many; v_call: TRBV3-1; d_call: TRBD1; j_call: TRBJ2-4; cdr3_nt: TGTGCCAGCAGCCAGCTAAACAGGGGAAAAAACATTCAGTACTTC; cdr3_aa: CASSQLNRGKNIQYF
clone_size: -; v_call: TRBV7-2; d_call: -; j_call: TRBJ1-4; cdr3_nt: TGTGCCAGCAGCCAGCAAGGGACCTCAACTAATGAAAAACTGTTTTTT; cdr3_aa: CASSQQGTSTNEKLFF
clone_size: once; v_call: TRBV20-1; d_call: TRBD2; j_call: TRBJ2-4; cdr3_nt: TGCAGTGCTAGCCGGACTAGCGGGGGGCTTTTAGCCAAAAACATTCAGTACTTC; cdr3_aa: CSASRTSGGLLAKNIQYF
clone_size: many; v_call: TRBV18; d_call: TRBD2; j_call: TRBJ2-1; cdr3_nt: TGTGCCAGCTCACCGCGACTAGCGGGAGGGGAGCAGTTCTTC; cdr3_aa: CASSPRLAGGEQFF
clone_size: many; v_call: TRBV2; d_call: -; j_call: TRBJ2-7; cdr3_nt: TGTGCCAGCACCGAATGGGGAGATTCCTACGAGCAGTACTTC; cdr3_aa: CASTEWGDSYEQYF
clone_size: -; v_call: TRBV27; d_call: -; j_call: TRBJ1-2; cdr3_nt: TGTGCCAGCAGTTCGGGGGGGTCTCCCCCCTATGGCTACACCTTC; cdr3_aa: CASSSGGSPPYGYTF
clone_size: many; v_call: TRBV6-5; d_call: TRBD1; j_call: TRBJ2-1; cdr3_nt: TGTGCCAGCAGTTACGGGACAGGGGGCCATGAGCAGTTCTTC; cdr3_aa: CASSYGTGGHEQFF